The 12 T cell receptor beta chains in this list originate from one sample, sequenced in a study of metastatic and nonmetastatic thyroid tumors. TCRdb re-analyzed the PCR reads using MiXCR. The sample holds around 20,000 clones; approximately 15% are singletons and the top ten take less than 11%. Not a single patient had been given any form of treatment at any point before undergoing thyroid surgery. The sample was tumor tissue. The origin of the receptors is a female donor with papillary thyroid cancer or a benign thyroid nodule (not recorded which). Some clones in this sample may be carry-over from other donors' samples.

This clone was picked up many times. A much more abundant neighbour one base away suggests this may be a read error. The V gene is TRBV5-1, the J gene TRBJ2-7; D possibly corresponds to TRBD1 (6 bases). The CDR3 has 12 amino acids. Germline assignment: CDR1 SGHRS and CDR2 YFSETQ. Deletions cut 4 bases from V and 6 bases from J, with 11 bases between. CDR3: CASSTQGCEQYF. The CDR3 nucleotides read TGCGCCAGCAGCACCCAGGGGTGCGAGCAGTACTTC. The variable domain in full, with the rest retrieved from reference TRBV5-1 and TRBJ2-7, is KAGVTQTPRYLIKTRGQQVTLSCSPISGHRSVSWYQQTPGQGLQFLFEYFSETQRNKGNFPGRFSGRQFSNSRSEMNVSTLELGDSALYLCASSTQGCEQYFGPGTRLTVT.

Many counts were recorded for this clone. This chain joins TRBV3-1 and TRBJ1-2; D unclear. V was cut by 2 bases and J by 4 bases, with 14 bases left in between. Germline CDR1 and CDR2: LGHDT and YNNKEL (reference sequence). The CDR3 consists of 15 residues. The chain's CDR3 is CASSQNVGRSYGYTF. The CDR3 DNA sequence: TGTGCCAGCAGCCAAAACGTGGGCAGGAGCTATGGCTACACCTTC.

This clone was counted ten times or more. The CDR3 nucleotides are TGCAGTGCTAGTCCTTGGGGACTAGTCACACCAAATGAGCAGTTCTTC. Its translation: CSASPWGLVTPNEQFF. This chain joins TRBV20-1 and TRBJ2-1; 8 bases agree with TRBD2. After removal of 3 bases from V and 7 bases from J, the junction contained 14 bases not matched to a gene. This CDR3 spans 16 amino acids. Per the germline V gene, CDR1 is DFQATT and CDR2 is SNEGSKA (reference sequence).

The rearrangement links TRBV20-1 to TRBJ1-6, with a tentative D call TRBD1 (6 bases). The ends were cut back, 6 bases at V and 9 bases at J, with 18 bases in the middle. Per the germline V gene, CDR1 is DFQATT and CDR2 is SNEGSKA (reference sequence). This CDR3 is built from 14 residues. The CDR3 reads CSAGGVGTSSPLHF. The CDR3 region has the DNA TGCAGTGCAGGGGGGGTGGGGACTAGTTCACCCCTCCACTTT.

Only a few counts were recorded for this clone. One base away lies a much larger clone, so this may be a sequencing read error. Other nucleotide sequences from this sample produce the same CDR3. The chain recombines TRBV5-5 with TRBJ1-3; D uncertain. Looked up from germline, CDR1 is SGHKS and CDR2 is YYEKEE (reference sequence). Trimming left V 4 bases short and J 7 bases short, with 18 bases between. The CDR3 contains 15 residues. Written as DNA, the CDR3 is TGTGCCAGCAGCGCCGCCGGCGTAGCTGAGAACACCATATATTTT. Protein: CASSAAGVAENTIYF.

This chain connects TRBV24-1 to TRBJ2-7; TRBD1 aligns across 9 bases. The V segment lost 1 base and the J segment 2 bases; nucleotides outside the gene matches: 8. From germline, CDR1 is KGHDR and CDR2 SFDVKD. The CDR3 spans 17 residues. CDR3 DNA: TGTGCCACCAGTGATTTAAAACAGGGGGCTATCCCCTACGAGCAGTACTTC. This encodes CATSDLKQGAIPYEQYF.

This clone came up a few times. As the CDR3 is not closed by the conserved phenylalanine or tryptophan, this likely results from a read error. The rearrangement links TRBV15 to TRBJ1-1, with 7 bases lining up with TRBD1. Germline V gene sequence: CDR1 LNHNV, CDR2 YYDKDF (reference sequence). The CDR3 is made up of 15 amino acids. The CDR3 sequence is CATRSFRQGNTEAFL. The CDR3 coding sequence is TGTGCCACCCGCAGCTTTCGACAGGGGAACACTGAAGCTTTCCTT.

This clone was observed many times. The chain joins TRBV20-1 to TRBJ1-2, with TRBD1 matching 7 bases. The CDR3 totals 14 residues. Germline trimming cut 0 bases from V and 9 bases from J; bases unmatched to any gene: 10. Germline CDR1 is DFQATT and CDR2 is SNEGSKA (reference sequence). Here the CDR3 reads CSAREQGVLKSYTF. The CDR3 DNA reads TGCAGTGCTAGAGAGCAGGGGGTTTTAAAGAGCTACACCTTC.

V and J are TRBV30 and TRBJ1-2; D ambiguous. V was cut by 5 bases and J by 6 bases, with 22 bases left in between. The germline V gene has CDR1 GTSNPN and CDR2 SVGIG (reference sequence). The CDR3 covers 15 residues. DNA of the CDR3: TGTGCCTGGGGTCCCATGCAGGTAGCGGTCCATGGCTACACCTTC. It is translated as CAWGPMQVAVHGYTF. The entire variable domain, with the rest obtained from reference TRBV30 and TRBJ1-2, is as follows: SQTIHQWPATLVQPVGSPLSLECTVEGTSNPNLYWYRQAAGRGLQLLFYSVGIGQISSEVPQNLSASRPQDRQFILSSKKLLLSDSGFYLCAWGPMQVAVHGYTFGSGTRLTVV.

At least ten counts were recorded for this clone. The chain recombines TRBV18 with TRBJ2-1; 8 bases fit TRBD1. J gave up 6 bases and V 4 bases, and 8 bases lay outside the gene matches. This CDR3 comprises 15 residues. Germline V CDR1 and CDR2: KGHSH, LQKENI. CDR3 in amino acids: CASSLRTGQINEQFF. CDR3 nucleotides: TGTGCCAGCTCACTTCGGACAGGGCAGATCAATGAGCAGTTCTTC.

This clone came up a few times. It may be a read error: a sequence one base away is much more abundant. This specimen includes other DNA sequences encoding the same CDR3. This chain connects TRBV5-6 to TRBJ2-7, with 9 bases aligning to TRBD1. In germline, CDR1 is SGHDT, CDR2 YYEEEE. CDR3 length equals 14 residues. CDR3 nucleotides: TGTGCCAGCAGCTTCGGGACAGGGTATAGCGAGCAATACTTC. Translated, it gives CASSFGTGYSEQYF.

This clone is medium-sized in the sample. CDR3 amino acids: CASSSVAFNQPQHF. The CDR3 DNA reads as TGTGCCAGCTCCTCAGTCGCTTTCAATCAGCCCCAGCATTTT. V gene TRBV6-1 combines with J gene TRBJ1-5, with D unresolved. Trimming took off 8 bases at V and 3 bases at J, with 14 bases between the two ends. The CDR3 length is 14 residues. The V gene's germline CDR1 is MNHNS and CDR2 SASEGT.